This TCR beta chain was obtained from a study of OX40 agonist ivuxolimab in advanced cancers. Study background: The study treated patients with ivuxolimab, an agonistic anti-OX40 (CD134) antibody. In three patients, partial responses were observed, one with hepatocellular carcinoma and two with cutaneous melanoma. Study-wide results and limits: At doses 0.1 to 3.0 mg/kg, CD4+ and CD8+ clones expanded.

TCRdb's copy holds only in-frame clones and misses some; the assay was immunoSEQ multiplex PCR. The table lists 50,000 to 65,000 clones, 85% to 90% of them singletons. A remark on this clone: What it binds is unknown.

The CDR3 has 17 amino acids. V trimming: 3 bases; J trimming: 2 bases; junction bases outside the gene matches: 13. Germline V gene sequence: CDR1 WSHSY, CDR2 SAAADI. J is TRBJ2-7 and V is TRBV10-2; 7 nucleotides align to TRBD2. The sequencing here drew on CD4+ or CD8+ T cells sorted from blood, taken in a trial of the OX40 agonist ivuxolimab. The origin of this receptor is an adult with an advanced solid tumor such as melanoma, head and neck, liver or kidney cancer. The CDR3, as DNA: TGCGCCAGCAGTGAAGGGTGGCTAGCGGTGTCACCCTACGAGCAGTACTTC. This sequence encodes CASSEGWLAVSPYEQYF.